A selection of T cell receptor beta chains follows, all from one sample in a study of blood T cell repertoires in COVID-19. The table came from immunoSEQ multiplex PCR; TCRdb's copy has only in-frame clones and leaves some out. The sample records hundreds of thousands of clones, around 91% being singletons. The sequencing sample was made of PBMCs or T cells enriched from blood (not recorded which). These receptors came from a woman aged 40 to 50 who had recovered from COVID-19. The CDR3 runs from the conserved cysteine through the conserved F or W. The D gene is left open where the match is weak. A row's size may be missing; if present it is once, few, many or a size class.

D gene: NA; V gene: TRBV15; J gene: TRBJ2-7; clone size: NA; CDR3 protein: CATSSRERVYEQYF; CDR3 DNA: TGTGCCACCAGCAGTCGGGAGAGAGTCTACGAGCAGTACTTC
D gene: TRBD1; V gene: TRBV25-1; J gene: TRBJ2-5; clone size: NA; CDR3 protein: CASSETGTGAQETQYF; CDR3 DNA: TGTGCCAGCAGTGAAACCGGGACAGGGGCCCAAGAGACCCAGTACTTC
D gene: NA; V gene: TRBV9; J gene: TRBJ1-1; clone size: NA; CDR3 protein: CASSPLVNVNTEAFF; CDR3 DNA: TGTGCCAGCAGCCCCCTAGTCAACGTTAACACTGAAGCTTTCTTT
D gene: TRBD2; V gene: TRBV5-4; J gene: TRBJ2-4; clone size: NA; CDR3 protein: CASSPGGSGRPNF; CDR3 DNA: TGTGCCAGCAGCCCGGGAGGTAGCGGGAGGCCGAACTTC
D gene: TRBD2; V gene: TRBV4-2; J gene: TRBJ2-1; clone size: NA; CDR3 protein: CASSPTLADYNEQFF; CDR3 DNA: TGTGCCAGCAGCCCCACGCTAGCGGACTACAATGAGCAGTTCTTC
D gene: TRBD2; V gene: TRBV2; J gene: TRBJ2-7; clone size: NA; CDR3 protein: CASKGTSGVYEQYF; CDR3 DNA: TGTGCCAGCAAAGGGACTAGCGGGGTCTACGAGCAGTACTTC
D gene: NA; V gene: TRBV7-8; J gene: TRBJ1-1; clone size: once; CDR3 protein: CASSLDRELNTEAFF; CDR3 DNA: TGTGCCAGCAGCTTAGACAGGGAGCTGAACACTGAAGCTTTCTTT
D gene: TRBD1; V gene: TRBV7-8; J gene: TRBJ2-1; clone size: NA; CDR3 protein: CASSTTGEPYNEQFF; CDR3 DNA: TGTGCCAGCAGCACCACAGGGGAACCCTACAATGAGCAGTTCTTC
D gene: TRBD2; V gene: TRBV7-2; J gene: TRBJ2-3; clone size: once; CDR3 protein: CASSPWTSGLTDTQYF; CDR3 DNA: TGTGCCAGCAGCCCATGGACTAGCGGGCTTACAGATACGCAGTATTTT
D gene: TRBD1; V gene: TRBV28; J gene: TRBJ1-2; clone size: NA; CDR3 protein: CASSTDRDPTF; CDR3 DNA: TGTGCCAGCAGTACGGACAGGGATCCCACCTTC
D gene: TRBD2; V gene: TRBV2; J gene: TRBJ2-1; clone size: NA; CDR3 protein: CASSALAGSYNEQFF; CDR3 DNA: TGTGCCAGCAGTGCACTAGCGGGCTCCTACAATGAGCAGTTCTTC
D gene: TRBD1; V gene: TRBV6-5; J gene: TRBJ2-3; clone size: NA; CDR3 protein: CASSYFTGDGTDTQYF; CDR3 DNA: TGTGCCAGCAGTTACTTTACAGGGGATGGGACAGATACGCAGTATTTT
D gene: NA; V gene: TRBV15; J gene: TRBJ2-7; clone size: NA; CDR3 protein: CATSRTVREGKLGLYEQYF; CDR3 DNA: TGTGCCACCAGCCGTACAGTCCGGGAAGGCAAACTTGGACTATACGAGCAGTACTTC
D gene: TRBD2; V gene: TRBV2; J gene: TRBJ2-5; clone size: NA; CDR3 protein: CATTGLAGETQYF; CDR3 DNA: TGTGCCACCACCGGACTAGCGGGGGAGACCCAGTACTTC
D gene: TRBD1; V gene: TRBV10-3; J gene: TRBJ2-7; clone size: NA; CDR3 protein: CAISRDSAYEQYF; CDR3 DNA: TGTGCCATCAGCCGGGACAGTGCCTACGAGCAGTACTTC
D gene: TRBD1; V gene: TRBV4-1; J gene: TRBJ1-5; clone size: many; CDR3 protein: CASSQDGQVHSNQPQHF; CDR3 DNA: TGCGCCAGCAGCCAAGATGGACAGGTACATAGCAATCAGCCCCAGCATTTT
D gene: NA; V gene: TRBV18; J gene: TRBJ2-2; clone size: NA; CDR3 protein: CASSPSLQGTGELFF; CDR3 DNA: TGTGCCAGCTCACCCTCTCTGCAGGGAACCGGGGAGCTGTTTTTT